This T cell receptor (beta chain) was sequenced in a study of T cell repertoires in cytomegalovirus infection (dated by TCRdb to the late 2010s). A note on the overall study: Donor HLA type was relevant to the analysis, as public TCR beta signatures indicated carriage of CMV infection together with the matching HLA type. Paper-wide results and their limitations: Cumulative frequency of public TCR beta family members discriminated carriers of CMV infection plus the relevant HLA type in this cohort and an independent approximately 400-donor cohort. The ex vivo response was dominated by HLA-C-restricted CMV-specific TCR beta clonotypes, which also provided the single most frequent clonotype in two of eight donors.

Comment on this clonotype: Its antigen target is currently unknown. No quality values exist for individual bases; no much larger clone is one base distant.

Instrument on record: Illumina HiSeq 1500. TCRdb reran the public reads through fastp at Q25 and MiXCR, keeping productive beta chains. Every entry covers one CDR3 protein and lists the most common genes and DNA from its rows. Counted in this sample were roughly 200,000 distinct CDR3 sequences; about a sixth of them appeared once. Jointly, the top ten make up about 25% of the sample. This sequence originates from a human donor in good health (CMV status not recorded). Some clones in this sample may be carry-over from other donors' samples. Sequenced material: CD8+ T cells from PBMCs.

The CDR3 in this case is CATSDLSGGNEQFF. The DNA reads TGTGCCACCAGTGATTTGTCTGGGGGCAATGAGCAGTTCTTC. The chain joins TRBV24-1 to TRBJ2-1; the D gene could be either TRBD1 or TRBD2, each agreeing at 5 bases. Trimming costs V 0 bases and J 6 bases, and their ends lie 8 bases apart. In the germline V gene, CDR1 corresponds to KGHDR and CDR2 to SFDVKD. Its CDR3 holds 14 amino acids, cysteine through phenylalanine. The DNA shown is the 42-base CDR3, in frame from base 1.